Below, 19 T cell receptor beta chains from the same sample are listed, as sequenced in a study of blood T cell repertoires in COVID-19. TCRdb's copy holds only in-frame clones and misses some; the assay was immunoSEQ multiplex PCR. The data show 150,000 to 200,000 clones, 80% to 85% seen once. Material for sequencing was peripheral blood. The receptors were gathered from a woman between 55 and 75 years old with acute or convalescent COVID-19.

The J gene is TRBJ1-1, the V gene TRBV18; D is perhaps TRBD1 (5 bases). Germline CDR1 and CDR2: KGHSH and LQKENI. Trimming cost V 2 bases and J 0 bases, with 13 bases left between them. The CDR3 spans 16 residues. CDR3 residues: CASSPGAETLNTEAFF. The CDR3, as DNA: TGTGCCAGCTCACCAGGGGCTGAAACTTTGAACACTGAAGCTTTCTTT.

This clone was recorded a few times. V gene TRBV27 combines with J gene TRBJ1-6; no reliable D call. The CDR3 runs to 16 residues. The germline gives CDR1 MNHEY, CDR2 SMNVEV (reference sequence). V lost 4 bases to trimming and J lost 4 bases, with 14 bases between them. The CDR3 bases are TGTGCCAGCAGTTCCGCCCTGGAGATGTATAATTCACCCCTCCACTTT. Its translation is CASSSALEMYNSPLHF.

The chain joins TRBV7-3 to TRBJ2-6; D is perhaps TRBD2 (5 bases). This CDR3 has 15 residues. V lost 5 bases, J lost 3 bases, and 11 bases lay in between. Germline CDR1 reads SGHTA; CDR2 reads FQGTGA. The CDR3 spells CASSPPGVGANVLTF. For the CDR3, the DNA is TGTGCCAGCAGCCCCCCCGGGGTTGGGGCCAACGTCCTGACTTTC.

The chain links TRBV5-1 to TRBJ2-3, with 7 bases matching TRBD1. The CDR3 loop spans 15 amino acids. V was pared by 0 bases and J by 2 bases, with 3 bases of the junction left unmatched. Germline CDR1 is SGHRS and CDR2 is YFSETQ. The CDR3: CASSLATGATDTQYF. DNA of the CDR3: TGCGCCAGCAGCTTGGCCACAGGGGCCACAGATACGCAGTATTTT.

The rearrangement uses TRBV5-1 and TRBJ2-1; 7 bases map to TRBD2. CDR3 length: 15 amino acids. Losses at the gene ends were 0 bases for V and 5 bases for J; bases not matched to a gene: 5. Germline V gene sequence: CDR1 SGHRS, CDR2 YFSETQ. The CDR3 DNA reads TGCGCCAGCAGCTTGGCCGCAGCGGGGAACAATGAGCAGTTCTTC. The encoded protein is CASSLAAAGNNEQFF.

This clone was detected once. CDR3 coding DNA: TGTGCCAGCAGCCAAGCTTTAAACGGGATTTCACCCCTCCACTTT. Translated: CASSQALNGISPLHF. This chain links TRBV3-1 (or the pseudogene TRBV3-2) with TRBJ1-6; D gene uncertain. The germline V and J ends were trimmed by 1 base and 9 bases, with 13 bases remaining between them. CDR1 and CDR2 (germline): LGHDT, YNNKEL (reference sequence). CDR3 length: 15 residues.

This chain links TRBV2 with TRBJ1-2; possible D gene TRBD1, 6 bases. V was clipped by 6 bases and J by 0 bases, with 8 bases between them. CDR3 length equals 13 residues. Germline assignment: CDR1 SNHLY and CDR2 FYNNEI. For the CDR3, the DNA is TGTGCCAGCAGGGACAGCTCTAACTATGGCTACACCTTC. It specifies CASRDSSNYGYTF.

V gene TRBV6-4 combines with J gene TRBJ1-1; TRBD1 agrees at 7 bases. V gave up 4 bases and J gave up 4 bases; unmatched junction bases: 6. This CDR3 is 14 amino acids long. Germline loops: CDR1 MRHNA, CDR2 SNTAGT. CDR3 sequence (DNA): TGTGCCAGCAGTGCCAGTACAGGGGTCACTGAAGCTTTCTTT. Translating gives CASSASTGVTEAFF.

The CDR3, as DNA: TGCGCCAGCACTCCCGGACAGGGAAGTTTAGAGACCCAGTACTTC. Protein sequence: CASTPGQGSLETQYF. The V and J genes are TRBV5-1 and TRBJ2-5; the match to TRBD1 covers 8 bases. Germline CDR1 is SGHRS and CDR2 is YFSETQ. The CDR3 sequence is 15 residues long. V shed 6 bases, J shed 4 bases, and the junction held 11 bases outside the gene matches.

The chain is built from TRBV12-5 and TRBJ2-3; TRBD2 matches 7 bases. The germline CDR1 and CDR2 sequences are LGHNT and FRNRAP. Losses at the gene ends were 8 bases for V and 2 bases for J; bases not matched to a gene: 10. The length of the CDR3 is 15 residues. The CDR3 loop is CASQLLAGPTDTQYF. CDR3 DNA: TGTGCTAGTCAACTTTTAGCGGGCCCCACAGATACGCAGTATTTT.

The rearrangement joins TRBV6-5 to TRBJ1-1; TRBD1 matches at 7 bases. CDR1 is MNHEY, CDR2 SVGAGI, per germline. V was clipped by 4 bases and J by 2 bases; unmatched bases: 7. This CDR3 spans 15 amino acids. The CDR3 nucleotides read TGTGCCAGCAGTTTTAATCGGGACAGTAACACTGAAGCTTTCTTT. It translates to CASSFNRDSNTEAFF.

The CDR3 is CASSSGQGLFRSYNEQFF. CDR3 in DNA: TGTGCCAGCAGCTCGGGACAGGGGCTTTTTAGATCCTACAATGAGCAGTTCTTC. The chain combines TRBV5-8 with TRBJ2-1; 10 bases match TRBD1. V lost 3 bases to trimming and J lost 1 base; unmatched junction nucleotides: 10. CDR1 and CDR2 (germline): SGHTS, YDEGEE. The CDR3 runs to 18 residues.

The chain has TRBV5-1 and TRBJ2-7; 7 nucleotides line up with TRBD1. The CDR3 length is 14 residues. From germline, CDR1 is SGHRS and CDR2 YFSETQ. Germline trimming cut 4 bases from V and 0 bases from J; bases unmatched to any gene: 4. The CDR3 protein is CASSGTGASYEQYF. CDR3 DNA sequence: TGCGCCAGCAGCGGAACAGGGGCCTCCTACGAGCAGTACTTC. Using reference TRBV5-1 and TRBJ2-7 for the parts outside the CDR3, the full variable domain is KAGVTQTPRYLIKTRGQQVTLSCSPISGHRSVSWYQQTPGQGLQFLFEYFSETQRNKGNFPGRFSGRQFSNSRSEMNVSTLELGDSALYLCASSGTGASYEQYFGPGTRLTVT.

The V call is TRBV3-1 (or the pseudogene TRBV3-2), the J call TRBJ1-2; D is ambiguous. The germline V and J ends were trimmed by 5 bases and 0 bases, with 13 bases remaining between them. The CDR3 loop spans 15 amino acids. Germline V CDR1 and CDR2: LGHDT, YNNKEL (reference sequence). CDR3 in amino acids: CASSGREKPNYGYTF. DNA of the CDR3: TGTGCCAGCAGCGGACGGGAAAAACCTAACTATGGCTACACCTTC.

This chain connects TRBV2 to TRBJ1-1, with D possibly being TRBD1 (6 bases). There are 11 residues in the CDR3. Trimming took 5 bases from V and 7 from J, leaving 8 bases between them. Germline CDR1 SNHLY, CDR2 FYNNEI. DNA for the CDR3: TGTGCCAGCAGTTGGACAGTTGAAGCTTTCTTT. This encodes CASSWTVEAFF. The full variable domain, its missing parts supplied by reference TRBV2 and TRBJ1-1, is EPEVTQTPSHQVTQMGQEVILRCVPISNHLYFYWYRQILGQKVEFLVSFYNNEISEKSEIFDDQFSVERPDGSNFTLKIRSTKLEDSAMYFCASSWTVEAFFGQGTRLTVV.

The chain is built from TRBV5-4 and TRBJ1-1; D is perhaps TRBD1 (5 bases). Germline-derived CDR1 and CDR2 are SGHNT and YYREEE (reference sequence). The V end lost 4 bases, the J end lost 2 bases, and 15 bases lay between the germline ends. The CDR3 is 15 residues long. CDR3 protein: CASSQEGARNTEAFF. The CDR3 coding sequence is TGTGCCAGCAGCCAGGAAGGGGCGAGAAACACTGAAGCTTTCTTT. Supplemented by reference TRBV5-4 and TRBJ1-1, the full variable domain reads ETGVTQSPTHLIKTRGQQVTLRCSSQSGHNTVSWYQQALGQGPQFIFQYYREEENGRGNFPPRFSGLQFPNYSSELNVNALELDDSALYLCASSQEGARNTEAFFGQGTRLTVV.

The rearrangement joins TRBV5-1 to TRBJ2-7; 13 positions match TRBD2. This CDR3 has 15 amino acids. Trimming cost V 8 bases and J 0 bases; bases outside gene matches: 5. CDR1 SGHRS and CDR2 YFSETQ come from the germline V gene. The CDR3 region has the DNA TGCGCCAGGGGGACTAGCGGGGACTACTCCTACGAGCAGTACTTC. It yields the protein CARGTSGDYSYEQYF.

The chain employs TRBV5-4 and TRBJ1-6; D remains unclear. The CDR3 is made up of 14 amino acids. The germline CDR1 and CDR2 sequences are SGHNT and YYREEE (reference sequence). V was trimmed by 3 bases and J by 4 bases, leaving 8 bases between them. CDR3 residues: CASSSAQYNSPLHF. CDR3 DNA sequence: TGTGCCAGCAGCTCCGCCCAGTATAATTCACCCCTCCACTTT.

On this clone: At one boundary the junction diverges from the germline segment, which might be a read error. The rearrangement uses TRBV7-7 and TRBJ2-1, with D possibly matching TRBD1 (6 bases). This CDR3 has 14 residues. Per the germline V gene, CDR1 is SSHAT and CDR2 is FNYEAQ (reference sequence). The CDR3 DNA reads as TGTGCTAGCAGCCTAGGGACATCTTACAATGAGCAGTTCTTC. Translating it yields CASSLGTSYNEQFF. Combining the CDR3 with reference TRBV7-7 and TRBJ2-1 gives the whole variable domain GAGVSQSPRYKVTKRGQDVTLRCDPISSHATLYWYQQALGQGPEFLTYFNYEAQPDKSGLPSDRFSAERPEGSISTLTIQRTEQRDSAMYRCASSLGTSYNEQFFGPGTRLTVL.